The clone carrying this TCR beta chain was seen many times. This record belongs to a study of T-cell reconstitution after alpha-beta-depleted transplantation in children. Germline V gene data show CDR1 as DFQATT and CDR2 as SNEGSKA (reference sequence). V lost 1 base and J lost 4, with 13 bases in between. The CDR3 has 14 amino acids. The TCRbeta library incorporated unique molecular identifiers. TCRdb re-analysed the PCR reads in MiXCR, keeping a single row per CDR3 protein. There are 490,000 or so distinct CDR3 sequences in the sample; roughly an eighth occur only once, and around 6% lies in the top ten.

The sample was PBMCs from the stem cell graft donor, taken from the stem cell graft. The clonotype was recovered from a human donor who donated a stem cell graft to a child with combined immunodeficiency. This rearrangement joins TRBV20-1 to TRBJ1-2, with D possibly matching TRBD1 (5 bases). CDR3 residues: CSARGGRQPYGYTF. CDR3 nucleotides: TGCAGTGCTAGAGGGGGTCGACAGCCCTATGGCTACACCTTC.